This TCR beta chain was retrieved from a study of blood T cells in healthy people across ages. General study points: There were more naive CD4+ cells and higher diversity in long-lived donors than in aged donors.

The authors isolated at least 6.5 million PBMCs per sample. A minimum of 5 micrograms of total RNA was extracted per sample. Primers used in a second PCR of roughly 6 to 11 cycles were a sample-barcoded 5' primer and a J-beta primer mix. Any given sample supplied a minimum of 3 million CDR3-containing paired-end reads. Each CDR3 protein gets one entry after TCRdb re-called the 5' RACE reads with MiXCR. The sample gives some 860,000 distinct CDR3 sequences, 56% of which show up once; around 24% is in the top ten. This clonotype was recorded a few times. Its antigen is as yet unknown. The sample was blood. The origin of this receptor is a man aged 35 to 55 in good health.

For the CDR3, the DNA is TGTGCCAGCAGTTACTCGATGGCTTTAAATGAGCAGTTCTTC. Translated: CASSYSMALNEQFF. The rearrangement uses TRBV6-5 and TRBJ2-1; no definite D call. The V gene lost 0 bases and the J gene lost 7 bases, with 10 bases spanning the gap. The germline V gene encodes CDR1 MNHEY and CDR2 SVGAGI. The CDR3 spans 14 residues.